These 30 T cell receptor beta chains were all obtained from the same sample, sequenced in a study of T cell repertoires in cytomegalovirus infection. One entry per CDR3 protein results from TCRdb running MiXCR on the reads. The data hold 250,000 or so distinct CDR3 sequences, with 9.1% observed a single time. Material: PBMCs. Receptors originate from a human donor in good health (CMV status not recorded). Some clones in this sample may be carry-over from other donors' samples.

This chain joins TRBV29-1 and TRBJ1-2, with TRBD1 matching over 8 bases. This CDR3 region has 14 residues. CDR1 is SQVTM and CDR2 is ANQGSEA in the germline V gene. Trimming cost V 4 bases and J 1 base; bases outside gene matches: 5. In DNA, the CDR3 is TGCAGCGTTGTTGACAGGGGTATTAACTATGGCTACACCTTC. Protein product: CSVVDRGINYGYTF.

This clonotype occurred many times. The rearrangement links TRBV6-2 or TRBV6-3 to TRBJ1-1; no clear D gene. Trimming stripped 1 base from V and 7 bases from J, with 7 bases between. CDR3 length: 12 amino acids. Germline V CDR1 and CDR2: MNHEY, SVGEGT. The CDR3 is CASSYWTDEAFF. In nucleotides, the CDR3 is TGTGCCAGCAGTTACTGGACGGATGAAGCTTTCTTT.

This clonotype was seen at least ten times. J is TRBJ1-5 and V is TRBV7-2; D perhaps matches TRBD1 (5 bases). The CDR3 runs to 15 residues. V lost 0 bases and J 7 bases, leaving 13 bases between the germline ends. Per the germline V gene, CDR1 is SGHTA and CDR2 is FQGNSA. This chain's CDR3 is CASSLAPGARQPQHF. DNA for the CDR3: TGTGCCAGCAGCTTAGCGCCCGGGGCGAGGCAGCCCCAGCATTTT.

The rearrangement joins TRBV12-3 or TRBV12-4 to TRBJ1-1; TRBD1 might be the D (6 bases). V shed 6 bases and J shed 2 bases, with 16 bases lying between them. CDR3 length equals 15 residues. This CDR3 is CASSPWGHRNTEAFF. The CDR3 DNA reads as TGTGCCAGCAGCCCGTGGGGACACAGAAACACTGAAGCTTTCTTT.

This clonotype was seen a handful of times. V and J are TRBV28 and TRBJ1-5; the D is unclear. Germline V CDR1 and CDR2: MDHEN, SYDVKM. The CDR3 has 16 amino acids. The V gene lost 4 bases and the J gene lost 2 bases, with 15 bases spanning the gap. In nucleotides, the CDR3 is TGTGCCAGCAGTTCACACCAGGACGGTGGCAATCAGCCCCAGCATTTT. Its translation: CASSSHQDGGNQPQHF.

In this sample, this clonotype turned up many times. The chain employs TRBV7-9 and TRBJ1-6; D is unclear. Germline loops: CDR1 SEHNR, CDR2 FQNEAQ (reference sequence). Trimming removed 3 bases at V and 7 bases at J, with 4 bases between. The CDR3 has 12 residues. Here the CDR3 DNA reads TGTGCCAGCAGCTTGGGGAATTCACCCCTCCACTTT. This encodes CASSLGNSPLHF.

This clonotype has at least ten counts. The CDR3 here is CASSLSGGNTGELFF. For the CDR3, the DNA is TGTGCCAGCAGCTTAAGCGGGGGGAACACCGGGGAGCTGTTTTTT. V gene TRBV7-2 combines with J gene TRBJ2-2; 8 positions agree with TRBD2. Germline-derived CDR1 and CDR2 are SGHTA and FQGNSA. V was clipped by 2 bases and J by 1 base; unmatched bases: 0. The CDR3 has 15 residues.

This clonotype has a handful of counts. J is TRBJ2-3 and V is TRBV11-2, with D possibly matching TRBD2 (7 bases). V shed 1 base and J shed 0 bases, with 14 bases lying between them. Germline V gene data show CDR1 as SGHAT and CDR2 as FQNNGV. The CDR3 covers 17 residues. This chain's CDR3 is CASSLGEGVTSTDTQYF. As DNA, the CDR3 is TGTGCCAGCAGCTTAGGGGAGGGGGTCACAAGCACAGATACGCAGTATTTT.

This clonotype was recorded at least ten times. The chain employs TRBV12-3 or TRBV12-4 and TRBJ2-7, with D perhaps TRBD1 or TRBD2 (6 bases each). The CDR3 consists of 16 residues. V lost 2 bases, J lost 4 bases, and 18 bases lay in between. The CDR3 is CASSLRPGDSQYEQYF. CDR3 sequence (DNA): TGTGCCAGCAGTTTACGGCCAGGGGACTCCCAATACGAGCAGTACTTC.

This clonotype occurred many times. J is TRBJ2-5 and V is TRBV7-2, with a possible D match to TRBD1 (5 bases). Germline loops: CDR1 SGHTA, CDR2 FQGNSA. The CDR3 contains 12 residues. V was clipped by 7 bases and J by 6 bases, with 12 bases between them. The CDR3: CASMGTGKTQYF. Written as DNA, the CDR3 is TGTGCCAGCATGGGAACAGGAAAGACCCAGTACTTC.

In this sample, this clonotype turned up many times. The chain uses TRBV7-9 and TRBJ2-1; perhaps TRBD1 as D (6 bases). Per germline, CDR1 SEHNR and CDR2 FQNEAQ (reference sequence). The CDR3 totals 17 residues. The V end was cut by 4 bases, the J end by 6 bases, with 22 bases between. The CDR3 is CASSSTTGLFLVNEQFF. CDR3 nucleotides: TGTGCCAGCAGCTCGACGACAGGTCTGTTTTTAGTCAATGAGCAGTTCTTC.

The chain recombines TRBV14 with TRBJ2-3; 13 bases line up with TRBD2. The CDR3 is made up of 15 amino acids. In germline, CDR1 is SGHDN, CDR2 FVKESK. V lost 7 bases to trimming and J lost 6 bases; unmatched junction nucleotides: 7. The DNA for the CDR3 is TGTGCCAGCACCCGGACTAGCGGGAGTGCGGATACGCAGTATTTT. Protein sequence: CASTRTSGSADTQYF.

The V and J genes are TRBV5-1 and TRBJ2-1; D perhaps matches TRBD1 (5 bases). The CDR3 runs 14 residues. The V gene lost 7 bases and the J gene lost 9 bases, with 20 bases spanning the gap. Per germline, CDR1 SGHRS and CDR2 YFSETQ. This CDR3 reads CASSAGWSQGEQFF. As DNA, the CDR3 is TGCGCCAGCTCCGCAGGGTGGTCTCAGGGTGAGCAGTTCTTC.

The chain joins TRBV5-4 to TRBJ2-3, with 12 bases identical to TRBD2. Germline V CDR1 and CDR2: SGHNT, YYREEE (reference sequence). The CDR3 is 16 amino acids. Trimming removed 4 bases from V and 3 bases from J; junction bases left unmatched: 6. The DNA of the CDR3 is TGTGCCAGCAGCGTCGCAACTAGCGGGAGGACAGATACGCAGTATTTT. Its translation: CASSVATSGRTDTQYF.

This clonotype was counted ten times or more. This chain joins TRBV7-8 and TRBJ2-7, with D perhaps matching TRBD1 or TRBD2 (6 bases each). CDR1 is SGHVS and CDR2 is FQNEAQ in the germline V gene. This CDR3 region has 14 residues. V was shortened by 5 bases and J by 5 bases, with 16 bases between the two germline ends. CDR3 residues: CASSLPPGANEQYF. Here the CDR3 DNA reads TGTGCCAGCAGCCTACCACCGGGGGCAAACGAGCAGTACTTC.

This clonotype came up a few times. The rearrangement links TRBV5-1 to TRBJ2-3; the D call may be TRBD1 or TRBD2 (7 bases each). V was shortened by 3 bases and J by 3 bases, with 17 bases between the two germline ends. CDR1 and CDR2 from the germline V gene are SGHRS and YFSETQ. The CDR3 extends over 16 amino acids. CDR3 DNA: TGCGCCAGCAGCTACCAGGGGGGGTATGGTACAGATACGCAGTATTTT. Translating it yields CASSYQGGYGTDTQYF.

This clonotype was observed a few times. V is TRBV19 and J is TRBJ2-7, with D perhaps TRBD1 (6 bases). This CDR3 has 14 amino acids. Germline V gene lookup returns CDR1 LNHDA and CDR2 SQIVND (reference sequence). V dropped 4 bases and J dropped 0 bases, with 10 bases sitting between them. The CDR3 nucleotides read TGTGCCAGTAGTAAGGGGGACATCTCCTACGAGCAGTACTTC. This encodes CASSKGDISYEQYF.

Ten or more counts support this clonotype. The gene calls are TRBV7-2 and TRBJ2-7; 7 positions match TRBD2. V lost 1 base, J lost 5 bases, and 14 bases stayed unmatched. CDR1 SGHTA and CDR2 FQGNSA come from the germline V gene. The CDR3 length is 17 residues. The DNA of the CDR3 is TGTGCCAGCAGCTTAGTGGTGGTCGGCCGGGGGGAGAACGAGCAGTACTTC. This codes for CASSLVVVGRGENEQYF.

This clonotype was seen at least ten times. The CDR3 nucleotides read TGTGCCAGCGGACAGGTCTCCTACGAGCAGTACTTC. It translates to CASGQVSYEQYF. The chain combines TRBV2 with TRBJ2-7; TRBD1 aligns across 7 bases. Germline trimming cut 8 bases from V and 0 bases from J; bases unmatched to any gene: 1. Germline V lookup: CDR1 SNHLY, CDR2 FYNNEI. The CDR3 is made up of 12 amino acids.

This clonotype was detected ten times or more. The CDR3 loop reads CASSFDRSQPQHF. CDR3 in DNA: TGTGCCAGCAGCTTCGATCGTAGTCAGCCCCAGCATTTT. The rearrangement uses TRBV11-2 and TRBJ1-5, with D hard to call. The CDR3 totals 13 residues. The V end was cut by 3 bases, the J end by 6 bases, with 9 bases between. The germline CDR1 and CDR2 sequences are SGHAT and FQNNGV.

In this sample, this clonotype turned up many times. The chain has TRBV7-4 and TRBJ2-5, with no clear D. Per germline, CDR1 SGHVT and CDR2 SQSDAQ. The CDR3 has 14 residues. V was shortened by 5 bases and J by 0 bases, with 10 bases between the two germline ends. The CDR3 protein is CASSQGIYQETQYF. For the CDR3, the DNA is TGTGCCAGCAGCCAAGGAATTTACCAAGAGACCCAGTACTTC.

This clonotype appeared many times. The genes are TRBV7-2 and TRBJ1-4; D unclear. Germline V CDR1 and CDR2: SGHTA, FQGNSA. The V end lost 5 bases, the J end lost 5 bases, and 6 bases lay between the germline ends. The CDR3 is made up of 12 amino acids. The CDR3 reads CASSRLNEKLFF. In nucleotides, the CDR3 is TGTGCCAGCAGCCGACTCAATGAAAAACTGTTTTTT.

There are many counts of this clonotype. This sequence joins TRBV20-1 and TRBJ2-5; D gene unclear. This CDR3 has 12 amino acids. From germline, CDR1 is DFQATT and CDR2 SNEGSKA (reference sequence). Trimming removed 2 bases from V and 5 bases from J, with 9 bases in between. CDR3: CSARPRAETQYF. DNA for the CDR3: TGCAGTGCTAGACCTAGAGCGGAGACCCAGTACTTC.

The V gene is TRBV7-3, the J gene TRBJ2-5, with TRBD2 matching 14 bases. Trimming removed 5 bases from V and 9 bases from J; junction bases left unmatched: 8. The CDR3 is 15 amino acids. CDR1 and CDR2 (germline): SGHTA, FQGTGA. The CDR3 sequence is CASSMGLAGVEAQYF. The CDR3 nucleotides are TGTGCCAGCAGCATGGGACTAGCGGGGGTCGAGGCCCAGTACTTC.

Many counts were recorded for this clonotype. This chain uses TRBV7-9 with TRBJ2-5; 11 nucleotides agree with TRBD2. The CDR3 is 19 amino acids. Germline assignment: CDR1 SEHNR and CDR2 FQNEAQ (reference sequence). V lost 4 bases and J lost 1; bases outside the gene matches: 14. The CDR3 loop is CASSSSQLAGEGVQETQYF. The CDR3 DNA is TGTGCCAGCAGCTCCTCACAACTAGCGGGAGAAGGGGTCCAAGAGACCCAGTACTTC.

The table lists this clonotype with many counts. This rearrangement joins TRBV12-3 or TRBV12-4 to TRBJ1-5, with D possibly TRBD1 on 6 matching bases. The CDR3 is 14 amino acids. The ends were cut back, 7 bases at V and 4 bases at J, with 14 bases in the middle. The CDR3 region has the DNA TGTGCCAGCACCCAATCAGGGGATAATCAGCCCCAGCATTTT. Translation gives CASTQSGDNQPQHF.

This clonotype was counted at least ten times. CDR3 DNA: TGTGCCAGCAGCCCAGACAGTTCGTGGCAGCCCCAGCATTTT. It specifies CASSPDSSWQPQHF. The chain links TRBV7-2 to TRBJ1-5, with D possibly matching TRBD1 (5 bases). The germline V gene encodes CDR1 SGHTA and CDR2 FQGNSA. The CDR3 sequence is 14 residues long. Deletions cut 5 bases from V and 7 bases from J, with 15 bases between.

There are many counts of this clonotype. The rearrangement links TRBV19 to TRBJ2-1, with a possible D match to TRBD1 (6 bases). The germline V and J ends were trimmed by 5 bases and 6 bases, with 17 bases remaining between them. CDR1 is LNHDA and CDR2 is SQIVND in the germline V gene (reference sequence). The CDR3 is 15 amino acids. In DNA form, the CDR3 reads TGTGCCAGTAGTCGAGGGACATGGTTGGGCAATGAGCAGTTCTTC. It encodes CASSRGTWLGNEQFF.

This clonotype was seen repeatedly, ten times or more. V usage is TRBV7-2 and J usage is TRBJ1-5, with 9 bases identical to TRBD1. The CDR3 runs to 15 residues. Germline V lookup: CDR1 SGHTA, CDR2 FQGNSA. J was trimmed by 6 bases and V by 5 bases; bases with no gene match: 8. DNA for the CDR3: TGTGCCAGCAGCGCTTGGACAGGGGCGACTCAGCCCCAGCATTTT. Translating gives CASSAWTGATQPQHF.

The CDR3 sequence is CASSPGQKETQYF. CDR3 DNA sequence: TGTGCCAGCTCGCCGGGACAGAAAGAGACCCAGTACTTC. The V call is TRBV18, the J call TRBJ2-5; TRBD1 aligns across 7 bases. V shed 6 bases and J 3 bases; nucleotides not matched to a gene: 4. The germline CDR1 and CDR2 sequences are KGHSH and LQKENI. There are 13 residues in the CDR3.